This T cell receptor (beta chain) is drawn from a study of T cell responses to AZD1222 COVID-19 vaccine. Study-level points and caveats: Donors were chiefly white British, with a greater number of females, and clonal diversity was perhaps underestimated.

With regard to this clone: Its antigen is not known.

The protocol was immunoSEQ multiplex PCR, while the TCRdb copy is restricted to in-frame clones and leaves out a portion. The table lists around 65,000 clones, around 80% of them singletons. This TCR came from an adult who received the AZD1222 COVID-19 vaccine. This material consisted of peripheral blood, taken 28 days after the second AZD1222 dose.

CDR3 loop: CAWSVGRGTGWAQYF. CDR3 sequence (DNA): TGTGCCTGGAGTGTCGGTAGGGGAACCGGGTGGGCCCAGTACTTC. The chain carries TRBV30 and TRBJ2-5; D is possibly TRBD1 (5 bases). The CDR3 has 15 amino acids. Trimming pared 0 bases from V and 9 bases from J, leaving 20 bases between. The germline CDR1 and CDR2 sequences are GTSNPN and SVGIG (reference sequence).